These 11 T cell receptor beta chains originate from one sample sequenced in a study of T cells in Graves' hyperthyroidism and ophthalmopathy. Amplification of TCR beta CDR3 regions used RNA as the template. A set of HTBI primers served as the primers for a first-round RT-PCR of the TCR CDR3. Via MiXCR, TCRdb re-called the multiplex PCR reads, giving one row per CDR3 protein. Here the sample spans hundreds of thousands of distinct CDR3 sequences, nearly 20% being singletons. The sample comprised blood. These receptor sequences come from a man aged 40-50 years with Graves' ophthalmopathy.

V is TRBV27 and J is TRBJ1-2, with D perhaps TRBD1 (5 bases). Between the trimmed V and J ends, which lost 4 bases and 7 bases, there was a span of 19 bases. This CDR3 region has 15 residues. Germline CDR1 and CDR2: MNHEY and SMNVEV (reference sequence). The CDR3 DNA reads as TGTGCCAGCAGTTCCAAACCCGGGGGGGTTCGTGGCTACACCTTC. Translating gives CASSSKPGGVRGYTF.

In this sample, this clonotype turned up many times. This chain connects TRBV28 to TRBJ2-2; D not resolved. Germline-derived CDR1 and CDR2 are MDHEN and SYDVKM. Trimming stripped 1 base from V and 5 bases from J, with 14 bases between. This CDR3 has 16 amino acids. The CDR3 DNA follows: TGTGCCAGCAGTTTATTTGACGGACGATTGACCGGGGAGCTGTTTTTT. Protein sequence: CASSLFDGRLTGELFF.

V gene TRBV7-8 combines with J gene TRBJ2-7, with 12 nucleotides matching TRBD2. CDR1 is SGHVS and CDR2 is FQNEAQ in the germline V gene. The CDR3 totals 16 residues. V lost 6 bases to trimming and J lost 0 bases; unmatched junction nucleotides: 6. The DNA of the CDR3 is TGTGCCAGCAGTCGTCGGACTAGCGGGAACTCCTACGAGCAGTACTTC. It translates to CASSRRTSGNSYEQYF.

This clonotype came up many times. The chain uses TRBV3-1 and TRBJ2-3; D not resolved. V dropped 2 bases and J dropped 0 bases, with 9 bases sitting between them. Germline V gene sequence: CDR1 LGHDT, CDR2 YNNKEL (reference sequence). There are 15 residues in the CDR3. Here the CDR3 DNA reads TGTGCCAGCAGCCAACGAGTGGGCAGCACAGATACGCAGTATTTT. Translation gives CASSQRVGSTDTQYF.

This clonotype was detected many times. This chain connects TRBV12-3 or TRBV12-4 to TRBJ1-2, with TRBD1 matching 9 bases. V lost 2 bases to trimming and J lost 7 bases; unmatched junction nucleotides: 5. The CDR3 extends over 14 amino acids. This CDR3 reads CASSLRGQGSGYTF. CDR3 DNA sequence: TGTGCCAGCAGTTTAAGGGGACAGGGTTCTGGCTACACCTTC.

This clonotype has at least ten counts. The chain's CDR3 is CASSSPGDTINEQFF. In nucleotides, the CDR3 is TGTGCCAGCAGCTCCCCTGGGGACACAATCAATGAGCAGTTCTTC. J is TRBJ2-1 and V is TRBV7-8, with TRBD1 as a possible D gene (6 bases). CDR1 is SGHVS and CDR2 is FQNEAQ in the germline V gene. CDR3 size: 15 residues. The V and J ends lost 4 bases and 6 bases respectively, with 16 bases between them.

V usage is TRBV12-3 or TRBV12-4 and J usage is TRBJ2-1, with D uncertain. Trimming stripped 1 base from V and 4 bases from J, with 11 bases between. This CDR3 region has 15 residues. The CDR3 DNA reads as TGTGCCAGCAGTTTAGAACTCCCGGAATACAATGAGCAGTTCTTC. It codes for CASSLELPEYNEQFF.

The chain has TRBV9 and TRBJ1-2; no clear D gene. Trimming stripped 7 bases from V and 4 bases from J, with 11 bases between. Germline-derived CDR1 and CDR2 are SGDLS and YYNGEE. CDR3 length: 12 residues. CDR3 sequence (DNA): TGTGCCAGCCTCAACAGCCTCTATGGCTACACCTTC. It yields the protein CASLNSLYGYTF.

This chain connects TRBV5-1 to TRBJ2-2; TRBD1 aligns across 11 bases. The CDR3 is made up of 17 amino acids. Trimming removed 2 bases from V and 4 bases from J; junction bases left unmatched: 7. CDR1 and CDR2 from the germline V gene are SGHRS and YFSETQ. For the CDR3, the DNA is TGCGCCAGCAGCTTCGACGCCGGGACAGGGGGCACCGGGGAGCTGTTTTTT. It specifies CASSFDAGTGGTGELFF.

This clonotype was seen a handful of times. The chain carries TRBV29-1 and TRBJ2-1; D is perhaps TRBD2 (6 bases). Germline-derived CDR1 and CDR2 are SQVTM and ANQGSEA. The V end lost 7 bases, the J end lost 4 bases, and 17 bases lay between the germline ends. The CDR3 runs to 14 residues. The CDR3 bases are TGCAGCGCCCGGAGGGCGAGAATTTACAATGAGCAGTTCTTC. Translated, it gives CSARRARIYNEQFF.

This clonotype has ten or more counts. The chain links TRBV20-1 to TRBJ2-1, with TRBD2 as a possible D gene (5 bases). This CDR3 comprises 14 residues. Germline CDR1 reads DFQATT; CDR2 reads SNEGSKA (reference sequence). V lost 3 bases, J lost 3 bases, and 12 bases lay in between. CDR3 nucleotides: TGCAGTGCTAGCAGACCGGGATTCTACAATGAGCAGTTCTTC. Translated: CSASRPGFYNEQFF.